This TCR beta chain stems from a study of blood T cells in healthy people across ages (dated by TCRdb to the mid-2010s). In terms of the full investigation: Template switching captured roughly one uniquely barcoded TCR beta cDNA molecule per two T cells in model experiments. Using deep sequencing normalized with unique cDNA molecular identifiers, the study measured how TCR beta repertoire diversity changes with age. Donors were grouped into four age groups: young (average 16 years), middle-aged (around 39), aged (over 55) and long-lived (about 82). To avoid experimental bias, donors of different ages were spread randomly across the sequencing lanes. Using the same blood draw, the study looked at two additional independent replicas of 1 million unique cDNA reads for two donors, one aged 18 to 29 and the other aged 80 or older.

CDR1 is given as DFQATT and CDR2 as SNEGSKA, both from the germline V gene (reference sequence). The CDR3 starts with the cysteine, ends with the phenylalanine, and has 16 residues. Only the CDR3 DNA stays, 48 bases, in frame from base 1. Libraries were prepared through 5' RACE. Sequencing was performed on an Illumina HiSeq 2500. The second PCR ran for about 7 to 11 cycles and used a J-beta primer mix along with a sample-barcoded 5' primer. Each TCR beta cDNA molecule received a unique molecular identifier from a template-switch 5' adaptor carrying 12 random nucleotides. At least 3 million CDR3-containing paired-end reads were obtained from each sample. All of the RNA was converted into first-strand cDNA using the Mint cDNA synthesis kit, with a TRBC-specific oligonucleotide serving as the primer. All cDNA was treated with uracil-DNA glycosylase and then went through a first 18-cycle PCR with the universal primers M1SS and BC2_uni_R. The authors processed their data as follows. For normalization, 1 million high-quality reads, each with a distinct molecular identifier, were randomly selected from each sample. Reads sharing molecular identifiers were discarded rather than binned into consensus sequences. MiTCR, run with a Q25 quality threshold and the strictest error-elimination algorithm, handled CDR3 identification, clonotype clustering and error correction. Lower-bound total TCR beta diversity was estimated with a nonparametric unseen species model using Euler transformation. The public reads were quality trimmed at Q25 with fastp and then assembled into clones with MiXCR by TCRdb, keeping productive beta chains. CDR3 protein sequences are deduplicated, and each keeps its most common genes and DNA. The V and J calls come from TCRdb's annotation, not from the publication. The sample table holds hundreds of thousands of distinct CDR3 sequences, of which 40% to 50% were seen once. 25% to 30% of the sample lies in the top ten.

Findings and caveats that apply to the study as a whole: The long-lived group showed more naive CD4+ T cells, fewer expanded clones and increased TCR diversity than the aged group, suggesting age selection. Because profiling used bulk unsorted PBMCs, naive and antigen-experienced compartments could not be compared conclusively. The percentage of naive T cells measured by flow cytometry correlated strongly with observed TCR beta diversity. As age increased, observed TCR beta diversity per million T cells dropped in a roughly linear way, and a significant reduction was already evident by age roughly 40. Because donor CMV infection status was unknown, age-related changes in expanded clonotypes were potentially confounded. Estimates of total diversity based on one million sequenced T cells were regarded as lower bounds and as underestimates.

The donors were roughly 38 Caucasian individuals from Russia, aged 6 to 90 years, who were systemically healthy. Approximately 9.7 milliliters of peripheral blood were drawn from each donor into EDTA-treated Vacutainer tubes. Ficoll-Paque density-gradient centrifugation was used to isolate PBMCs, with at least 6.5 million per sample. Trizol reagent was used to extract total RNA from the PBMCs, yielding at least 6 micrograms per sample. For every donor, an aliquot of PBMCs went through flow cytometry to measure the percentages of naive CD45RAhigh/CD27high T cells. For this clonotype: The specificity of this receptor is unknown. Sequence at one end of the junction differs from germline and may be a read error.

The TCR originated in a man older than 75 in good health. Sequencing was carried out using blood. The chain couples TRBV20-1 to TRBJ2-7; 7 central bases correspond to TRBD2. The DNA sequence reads TGCTGTGCTAGAGATCAAGCGGGGCAGTCCATACGACAGCAGTACTTC. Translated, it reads CCARDQAGQSIRQQYF.